Shown below are 18 T cell receptor beta chains from a single sample sequenced in a study of blood T cells in healthy people across ages. PCR was performed a second time for roughly 7 to 12 cycles using a sample-barcoded 5' primer and a J-beta primer mix. TCRdb re-called the 5' RACE reads through MiXCR, storing one row per CDR3 protein. This table has around 520,000 distinct CDR3 sequences, around a quarter appearing once. The sample was also reused in another study, on T cells of mothers and their children.

Sequenced material: blood. All receptors come from a boy between 2 and 10 years old in good health.

V and J are TRBV7-6 and TRBJ2-5; D might be TRBD2 (6 bases). With the DNA end fitting TRBJ2-7 better, the J assignment may be wrong. Germline V gives CDR1 SGHVS, CDR2 FNYEAQ. CDR3 length: 15 residues. The CDR3 coding sequence is TGTGCCAGCAGCTTAGGGGGGACTCTCCCCTACGAGCAGTACTTC. It translates to CASSLGGTLPYEQYF.

This clonotype has just a few counts. The V and J genes are TRBV29-1 and TRBJ2-4; TRBD1 agrees at 7 bases. This CDR3 has 13 residues. V was clipped by 3 bases and J by 1 base; unmatched bases: 0. In germline, CDR1 is SQVTM, CDR2 ANQGSEA. The CDR3 spells CSVETGAKNIQYF. CDR3 nucleotide sequence: TGCAGCGTTGAGACAGGGGCCAAAAACATTCAGTACTTC.

A few counts support this clonotype. DNA for the CDR3: TGCGCCAGCAGCCAAGAGATGAAGGGGGGGGCCCATGAGCAGTTCTTC. Translation: CASSQEMKGGAHEQFF. The chain links TRBV4-1 to TRBJ2-1; D might be TRBD2 (7 bases). This CDR3 has 16 residues. Germline CDR1 and CDR2: MGHRA and YSYEKL. Trimming shortened V by 0 bases and J by 8 bases, and 17 bases separated the two germline ends.

V and J are TRBV7-2 and TRBJ2-3; 10 nucleotides match TRBD2. This CDR3 has 16 residues. Germline lookup yields CDR1 SGHTA and CDR2 FQGNSA. Unmatched junction bases numbered 11, after V lost 7 bases and J lost 4 bases. Here the CDR3 DNA reads TGTGCCAGCACCCCAGTGGGAGCGGGAGGGGCAGATACGCAGTATTTT. Encoded protein: CASTPVGAGGADTQYF.

The chain carries TRBV12-3 or TRBV12-4 and TRBJ2-3, with 9 positions matching TRBD2. The V segment lost 5 bases and the J segment 5 bases; nucleotides outside the gene matches: 11. The CDR3 loop spans 16 amino acids. CDR3 DNA sequence: TGTGCCAGCAGTCCAACCCGGACTAGCGAGGTAGATACGCAGTATTTT. It is translated as CASSPTRTSEVDTQYF.

Of note for this clonotype: One base away lies a much larger clone, so this may be a sequencing read error. The rearrangement joins TRBV11-2 to TRBJ1-1, with D hard to call. CDR3 size: 14 residues. Germline values: CDR1 SGHAT, CDR2 FQNNGV. The CDR3 DNA reads TGTGCCAGCAGCTTTGGTCGGCCGAACGCTGAAGTTTTCTTT. This encodes CASSFGRPNAEVFF. Looking up the rest from reference TRBV11-2 and TRBJ1-1 gives the full variable domain: EAGVAQSPRYKIIEKRQSVAFWCNPISGHATLYWYQQILGQGPKLLIQFQNNGVVDDSQLPKDRFSAERLKGVDSTLKIQPAKLEDSAVYLCASSFGRPNAEVFFGQGTRLTVV.

Only a few counts were recorded for this clonotype. This rearrangement joins TRBV10-3 to TRBJ1-1; 7 bases align to TRBD1. This CDR3 comprises 14 residues. Germline V lookup: CDR1 ENHRY, CDR2 SYGVKD. Germline trimming cut 8 bases from V and 3 bases from J; bases unmatched to any gene: 9. The DNA for the CDR3 is TGTGCCATCCGAGCCGGGACAGCTGACACTGAAGCTTTCTTT. It is translated as CAIRAGTADTEAFF.

The chain joins TRBV5-5 to TRBJ2-3; 14 bases align to TRBD2. CDR1 is SGHKS and CDR2 is YYEKEE in the germline V gene (reference sequence). With V trimmed by 3 bases and J by 2 bases, 11 bases remained unmatched. The CDR3 consists of 19 residues. CDR3 sequence (DNA): TGTGCCAGCAGCTGGAGACTAGCGGGGGGGCTCCTTGTCACAGATACGCAGTATTTT. Translation: CASSWRLAGGLLVTDTQYF.

This clonotype turned up a few times. The chain links TRBV10-3 to TRBJ2-1, with 11 bases lining up with TRBD2. There are 14 residues in the CDR3. The germline V gene encodes CDR1 ENHRY and CDR2 SYGVKD. The ends lost 4 bases at V and 8 bases at J; junction bases unmatched: 4. The CDR3 DNA reads as TGTGCCATCAGTGGGGGGACTAGCGGTCATGAGCAGTTCTTC. Its protein product is CAISGGTSGHEQFF.

The rearrangement uses TRBV29-1 and TRBJ2-4; 9 bases fit TRBD2. The CDR3 runs 13 residues. The germline gives CDR1 SQVTM, CDR2 ANQGSEA. Germline trimming cut 6 bases from V and 8 bases from J; bases unmatched to any gene: 8. CDR3 in amino acids: CSVGLAGGDIQYF. The DNA of the CDR3 is TGCAGCGTGGGACTAGCCGGAGGAGACATTCAGTACTTC.

This clonotype appeared a few times. The CDR3, as DNA: TGCAGCGTTGAAGGCTCCGGGACGGAGGAATTTTGGACCCAGTACTTC. It yields the protein CSVEGSGTEEFWTQYF. The genes are TRBV29-1 and TRBJ2-5; D might be TRBD1 or TRBD2, each matching 5 bases. Germline lookup yields CDR1 SQVTM and CDR2 ANQGSEA. V gave up 1 base and J gave up 7 bases, with 22 bases separating them. The CDR3 loop spans 16 amino acids.

The chain is built from TRBV6-5 and TRBJ2-4; TRBD2 matches 10 bases. This CDR3 spans 15 amino acids. The V and J ends lost 6 bases and 2 bases, in that order; junction bases with no gene match: 4. Germline lookup yields CDR1 MNHEY and CDR2 SVGAGI. In DNA form, the CDR3 reads TGTGCCAGCAGGTCACTAGCGGGGACCAAAAACATTCAGTACTTC. Amino acids: CASRSLAGTKNIQYF.

This clonotype was seen a few times. The rearrangement links TRBV27 to TRBJ2-1; 9 bases line up with TRBD2. After removal of 7 bases from V and 0 bases from J, the junction contained 16 bases not matched to a gene. There are 19 residues in the CDR3. Germline V gene sequence: CDR1 MNHEY, CDR2 SMNVEV (reference sequence). The DNA for the CDR3 is TGTGCCAGCACTACCCTGGGGCGGGGGGGTCTTAGCTCCTACAATGAGCAGTTCTTC. The encoded protein is CASTTLGRGGLSSYNEQFF.

This clonotype was recorded a few times. This chain uses TRBV7-9 with TRBJ1-1; 8 bases match TRBD1. Losses at the gene ends were 5 bases for V and 5 bases for J; bases not matched to a gene: 10. This CDR3 comprises 15 residues. The V gene's germline CDR1 is SEHNR and CDR2 FQNEAQ (reference sequence). The CDR3 here is CASSAPTGDETEAFF. DNA for the CDR3: TGTGCCAGCAGCGCGCCGACAGGGGACGAGACTGAAGCTTTCTTT.

This clonotype appeared a few times. The chain uses TRBV4-1 and TRBJ1-2; weak D call: TRBD1 (5 bases). Per germline, CDR1 MGHRA and CDR2 YSYEKL. V lost 1 base, J lost 6 bases, and 12 bases lay in between. The length of the CDR3 is 14 residues. CDR3 in DNA: TGCGCCAGCAGCCAAGTACCCAGGGAGGATGGCTACACCTTC. It encodes CASSQVPREDGYTF.

V is TRBV6-2 or TRBV6-3 and J is TRBJ1-1; D gene ambiguous. V shed 1 base and J shed 7 bases, with 13 bases lying between them. CDR3 length: 14 amino acids. From germline, CDR1 is MNHEY and CDR2 SVGEGT. CDR3 protein: CASSYLSQTVEAFF. CDR3 nucleotides: TGTGCCAGCAGTTACTTGAGTCAGACGGTTGAAGCTTTCTTT.

This chain joins TRBV7-2 and TRBJ2-3; D gene ambiguous. The length of the CDR3 is 15 residues. With 2 bases removed from V and 6 bases from J, the gap between germline ends came to 15 bases. Looked up from germline, CDR1 is SGHTA and CDR2 is FQGNSA. This CDR3 reads CASSLNGSPVDTQYF. CDR3 nucleotides: TGTGCCAGCAGCTTAAATGGATCTCCAGTCGATACGCAGTATTTT.

This clonotype was counted between two and nine times. The gene calls are TRBV18 and TRBJ2-5; D perhaps matches TRBD1 (6 bases). Per germline, CDR1 KGHSH and CDR2 LQKENI. Trimming removed 3 bases from V and 8 bases from J, with 22 bases in between. This CDR3 comprises 16 residues. CDR3 amino acids: CASSPGTPITAGTQYF. The CDR3 DNA is TGTGCCAGCTCACCTGGGACACCCATTACGGCCGGAACCCAGTACTTC.